Each of the 8 T cell receptor beta chains below was sequenced from the same sample in a study of PD-1 blockade in classical Hodgkin lymphoma. Measured with immunoSEQ multiplex PCR; TCRdb has only the in-frame clones, and not every one. The data contain about 46,000 clones, roughly 88% of them singletons. The time point: newly diagnosed, previously untreated cHL patient sample. Sequenced sample: peripheral blood mononuclear cells (PBMCs). The receptors were gathered from a human donor with classical Hodgkin lymphoma.

V is TRBV25-1 and J is TRBJ2-1, with TRBD1 matching 7 bases. V was pared by 3 bases and J by 0 bases, with 8 bases of the junction left unmatched. Germline loops: CDR1 MGHDK, CDR2 SYGVNS. The CDR3 extends over 17 amino acids. CDR3 nucleotides: TGTGCCAGCAGTGAGGGCAGGGGGTATGTCTCCTACAATGAGCAGTTCTTC. Translated: CASSEGRGYVSYNEQFF. Complete variable domain (other parts from reference TRBV25-1 and TRBJ2-1): EADIYQTPRYLVIGTGKKITLECSQTMGHDKMYWYQQDPGMELHLIHYSYGVNSTEKGDLSSESTVSRIRTEHFPLTLESARPSHTSQYLCASSEGRGYVSYNEQFFGPGTRLTVL.

The genes are TRBV2 and TRBJ1-3, with D possibly matching TRBD1 (6 bases). The CDR3 is made up of 15 amino acids. Germline lookup yields CDR1 SNHLY and CDR2 FYNNEI. V dropped 4 bases and J dropped 4 bases, with 14 bases sitting between them. The CDR3 DNA reads as TGTGCCAGCAGTGTCCAGGGGCTTGGAGGAAACACCATATATTTT. This encodes CASSVQGLGGNTIYF.

This clone was detected only a few times. The chain recombines TRBV5-1 with TRBJ2-1, with a weak D call TRBD1 (5 bases). This CDR3 region has 12 residues. The V end was cut by 1 base, the J end by 7 bases, with 6 bases between. CDR1 is SGHRS and CDR2 is YFSETQ in the germline V gene. CDR3 in amino acids: CASSLKGNEQFF. The DNA for the CDR3 is TGCGCCAGCAGCTTGAAGGGGAATGAGCAGTTCTTC.

V and J are TRBV19 and TRBJ1-6; unclear D gene. Germline-derived CDR1 and CDR2 are LNHDA and SQIVND (reference sequence). The ends were cut back, 1 base at V and 10 bases at J, with 11 bases in the middle. This CDR3 region has 14 residues. This CDR3 is CASSIGHIESPLHF. The CDR3 DNA sequence: TGTGCCAGTAGTATAGGACACATAGAATCACCCCTCCACTTT.

The chain recombines TRBV9 with TRBJ1-2; 9 nucleotides match TRBD1. The CDR3 has 15 amino acids. Germline V CDR1 and CDR2: SGDLS, YYNGEE. V gave up 3 bases and J gave up 3 bases; unmatched junction bases: 6. The CDR3 region has the DNA TGTGCCAGCAGCGGGACAGGGGTTCTGGACTATGGCTACACCTTC. It specifies CASSGTGVLDYGYTF.

The V gene is TRBV28, the J gene TRBJ1-1, with 8 bases aligning to TRBD1. The CDR3 consists of 13 residues. Germline CDR1 reads MDHEN; CDR2 reads SYDVKM. The V gene end was trimmed by 3 bases and the J gene end by 5 bases; junction bases not matched to a gene: 2. The CDR3 DNA is TGTGCCAGCAGTTTCAACAGGGGGACTGAAGCTTTCTTT. Residues: CASSFNRGTEAFF.

The genes are TRBV11-2 and TRBJ2-3, with 7 bases identical to TRBD2. The V segment lost 3 bases and the J segment 1 base; nucleotides outside the gene matches: 1. CDR1 and CDR2 from the germline V gene are SGHAT and FQNNGV. The CDR3 contains 14 residues. DNA for the CDR3: TGTGCCAGCAGCTTCGGACTAGGCACAGATACGCAGTATTTT. Translated, it gives CASSFGLGTDTQYF.

The rearrangement uses TRBV9 and TRBJ2-2; D ambiguous. The CDR3 has 12 residues. V dropped 3 bases and J dropped 3 bases, with 3 bases sitting between them. Germline lookup yields CDR1 SGDLS and CDR2 YYNGEE. The CDR3 sequence is CASSAYTGELFF. As DNA, the CDR3 is TGTGCCAGCAGCGCATACACCGGGGAGCTGTTTTTT.